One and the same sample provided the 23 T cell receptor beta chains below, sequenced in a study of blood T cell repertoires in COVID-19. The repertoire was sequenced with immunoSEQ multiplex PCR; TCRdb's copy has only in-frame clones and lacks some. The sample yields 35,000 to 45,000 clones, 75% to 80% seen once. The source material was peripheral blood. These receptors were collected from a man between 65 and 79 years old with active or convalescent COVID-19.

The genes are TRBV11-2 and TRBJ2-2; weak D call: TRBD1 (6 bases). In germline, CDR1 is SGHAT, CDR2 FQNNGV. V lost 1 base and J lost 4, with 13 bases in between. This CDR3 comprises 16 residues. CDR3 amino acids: CASSLVNRAGTGELFF. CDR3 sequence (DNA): TGTGCCAGCAGCTTAGTTAACAGGGCGGGCACCGGGGAGCTGTTTTTT.

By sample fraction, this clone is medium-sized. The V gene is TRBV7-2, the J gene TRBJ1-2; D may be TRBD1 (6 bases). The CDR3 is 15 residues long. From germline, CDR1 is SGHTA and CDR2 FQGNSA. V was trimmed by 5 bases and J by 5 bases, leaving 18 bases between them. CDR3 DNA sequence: TGTGCCAGCAGCACTTCGGGGACACGGGCTTATGGCTACACCTTC. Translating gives CASSTSGTRAYGYTF.

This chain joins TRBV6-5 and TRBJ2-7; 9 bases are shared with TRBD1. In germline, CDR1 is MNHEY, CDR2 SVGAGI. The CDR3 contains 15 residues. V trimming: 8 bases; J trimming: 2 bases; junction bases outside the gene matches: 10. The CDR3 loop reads CASLKSGTGTYEQYF. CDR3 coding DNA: TGTGCCAGCCTTAAATCCGGGACAGGGACCTACGAGCAGTACTTC.

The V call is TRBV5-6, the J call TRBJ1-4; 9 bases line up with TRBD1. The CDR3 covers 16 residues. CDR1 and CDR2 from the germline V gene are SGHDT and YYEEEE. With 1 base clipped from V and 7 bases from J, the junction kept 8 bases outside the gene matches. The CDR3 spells CASSLWSTGGPEKLFF. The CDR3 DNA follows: TGTGCCAGCAGCTTGTGGTCAACAGGGGGCCCTGAAAAACTGTTTTTT. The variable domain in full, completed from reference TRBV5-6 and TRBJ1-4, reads DAGVTQSPTHLIKTRGQQVTLRCSPKSGHDTVSWYQQALGQGPQFIFQYYEEEERQRGNFPDRFSGHQFPNYSSELNVNALLLGDSALYLCASSLWSTGGPEKLFFGSGTQLSVL.

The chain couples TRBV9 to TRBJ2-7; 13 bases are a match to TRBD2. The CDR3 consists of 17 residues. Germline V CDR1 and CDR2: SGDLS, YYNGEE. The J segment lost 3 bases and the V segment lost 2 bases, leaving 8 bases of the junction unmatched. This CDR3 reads CASSVGLAGDYIYEQYF. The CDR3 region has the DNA TGTGCCAGCAGCGTCGGACTAGCGGGGGACTATATCTACGAGCAGTACTTC.

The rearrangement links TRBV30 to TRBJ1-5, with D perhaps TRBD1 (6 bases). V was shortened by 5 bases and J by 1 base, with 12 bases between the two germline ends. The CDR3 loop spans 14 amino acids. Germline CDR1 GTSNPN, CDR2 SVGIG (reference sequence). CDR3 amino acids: CAWGTLPSNQPQHF. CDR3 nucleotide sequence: TGTGCCTGGGGGACACTCCCAAGCAATCAGCCCCAGCATTTT.

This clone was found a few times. DNA for the CDR3: TGTGCCAGCAGCCTCGGGACAGACTATGGCTACACCTTC. This gives the protein CASSLGTDYGYTF. This chain links TRBV7-2 with TRBJ1-2, with TRBD1 matching 7 bases. Per the germline V gene, CDR1 is SGHTA and CDR2 is FQGNSA. The CDR3 covers 13 residues. The trim removed 5 bases at V and 3 bases at J, leaving 3 bases unmatched.

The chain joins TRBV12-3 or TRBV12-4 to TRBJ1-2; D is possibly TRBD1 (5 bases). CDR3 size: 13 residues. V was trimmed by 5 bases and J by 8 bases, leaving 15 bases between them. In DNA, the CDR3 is TGTGCCAGCAGTGGGCGGGGACTTGGGGGCTACACCTTC. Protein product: CASSGRGLGGYTF.

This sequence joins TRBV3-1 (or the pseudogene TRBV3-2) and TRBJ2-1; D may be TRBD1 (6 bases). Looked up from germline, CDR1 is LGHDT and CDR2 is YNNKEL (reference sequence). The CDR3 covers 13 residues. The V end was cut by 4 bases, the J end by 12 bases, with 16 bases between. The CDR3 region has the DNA TGTGCCAGCAGCCTACGGGCCAGGGGTGGGCAGTTCTTC. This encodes CASSLRARGGQFF.

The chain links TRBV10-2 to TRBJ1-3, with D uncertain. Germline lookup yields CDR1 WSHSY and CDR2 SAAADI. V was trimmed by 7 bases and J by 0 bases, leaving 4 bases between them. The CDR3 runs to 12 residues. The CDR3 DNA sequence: TGCGCCAGCACTAACTCTGGAAACACCATATATTTT. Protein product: CASTNSGNTIYF.

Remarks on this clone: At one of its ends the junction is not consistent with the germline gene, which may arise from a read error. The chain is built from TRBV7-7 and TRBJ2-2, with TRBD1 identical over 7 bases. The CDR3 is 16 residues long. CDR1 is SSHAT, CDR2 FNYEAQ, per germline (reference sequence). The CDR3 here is CASSPDRLANTGELFF. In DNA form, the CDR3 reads TGTGCTAGCAGCCCGGACAGGCTAGCGAACACCGGGGAGCTGTTTTTT. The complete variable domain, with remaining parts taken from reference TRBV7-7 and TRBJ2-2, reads GAGVSQSPRYKVTKRGQDVTLRCDPISSHATLYWYQQALGQGPEFLTYFNYEAQPDKSGLPSDRFSAERPEGSISTLTIQRTEQRDSAMYRCASSPDRLANTGELFFGEGSRLTVL.

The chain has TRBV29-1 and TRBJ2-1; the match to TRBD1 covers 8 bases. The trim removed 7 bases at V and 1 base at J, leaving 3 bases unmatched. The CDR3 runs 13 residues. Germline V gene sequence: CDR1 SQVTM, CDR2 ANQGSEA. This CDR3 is CSAGQGSYNEQFF. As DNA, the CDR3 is TGCAGCGCAGGACAGGGATCCTACAATGAGCAGTTCTTC.

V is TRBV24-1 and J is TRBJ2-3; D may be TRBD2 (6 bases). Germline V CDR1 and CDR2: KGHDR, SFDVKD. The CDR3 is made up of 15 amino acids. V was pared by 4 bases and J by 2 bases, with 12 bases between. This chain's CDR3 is CATSEKSGFTDTQYF. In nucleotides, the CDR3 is TGTGCCACCAGTGAAAAAAGCGGGTTCACAGATACGCAGTATTTT.

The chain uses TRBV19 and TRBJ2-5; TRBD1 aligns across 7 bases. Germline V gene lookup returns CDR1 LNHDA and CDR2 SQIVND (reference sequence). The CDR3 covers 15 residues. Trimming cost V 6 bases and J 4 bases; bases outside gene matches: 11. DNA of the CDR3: TGTGCCAGTAGCCATCGACAGGGAAGAGGAGAGACCCAGTACTTC. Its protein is CASSHRQGRGETQYF. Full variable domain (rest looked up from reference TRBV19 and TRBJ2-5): DGGITQSPKYLFRKEGQNVTLSCEQNLNHDAMYWYRQDPGQGLRLIYYSQIVNDFQKGDIAEGYSVSREKKESFPLTVTSAQKNPTAFYLCASSHRQGRGETQYFGPGTRLLVL.

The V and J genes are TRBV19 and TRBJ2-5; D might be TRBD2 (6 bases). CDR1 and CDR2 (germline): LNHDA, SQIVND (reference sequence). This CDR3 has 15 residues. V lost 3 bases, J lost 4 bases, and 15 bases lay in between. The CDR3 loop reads CASSIRRDWIETQYF. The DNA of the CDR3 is TGTGCCAGTAGTATTCGGAGGGATTGGATAGAGACCCAGTACTTC.

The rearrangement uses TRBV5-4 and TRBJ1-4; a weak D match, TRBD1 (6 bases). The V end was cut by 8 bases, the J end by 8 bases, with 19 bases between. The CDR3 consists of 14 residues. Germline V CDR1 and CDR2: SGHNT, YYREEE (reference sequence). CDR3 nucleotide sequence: TGTGCCAGTACCCTACAGGGAAAGGGCGAAAAACTGTTTTTT. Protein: CASTLQGKGEKLFF. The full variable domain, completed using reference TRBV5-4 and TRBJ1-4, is ETGVTQSPTHLIKTRGQQVTLRCSSQSGHNTVSWYQQALGQGPQFIFQYYREEENGRGNFPPRFSGLQFPNYSSELNVNALELDDSALYLCASTLQGKGEKLFFGSGTQLSVL.

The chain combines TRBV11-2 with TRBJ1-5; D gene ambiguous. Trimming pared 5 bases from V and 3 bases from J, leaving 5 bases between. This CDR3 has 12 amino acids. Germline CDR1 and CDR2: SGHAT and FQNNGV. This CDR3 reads CASSQNNQPQHF. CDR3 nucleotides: TGTGCCAGCAGCCAAAACAATCAGCCCCAGCATTTT.

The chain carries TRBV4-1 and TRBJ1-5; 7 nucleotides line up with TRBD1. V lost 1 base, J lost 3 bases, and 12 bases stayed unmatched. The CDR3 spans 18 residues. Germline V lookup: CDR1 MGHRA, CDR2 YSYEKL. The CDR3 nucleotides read TGCGCCAGCAGCCAAGGGGGCACAGGGGTAGGTTTCAATCAGCCCCAGCATTTT. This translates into CASSQGGTGVGFNQPQHF.

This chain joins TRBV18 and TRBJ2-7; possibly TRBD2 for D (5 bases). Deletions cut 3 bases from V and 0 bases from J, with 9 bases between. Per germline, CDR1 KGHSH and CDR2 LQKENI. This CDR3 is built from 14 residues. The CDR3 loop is CASSPSAGSYEQYF. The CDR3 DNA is TGTGCCAGCTCACCTAGCGCGGGCTCCTACGAGCAGTACTTC.

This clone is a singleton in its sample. CDR3 nucleotides: TGTGCCAGCAGTTATAACAGGGGAATCACTGAAGCTTTCTTT. Protein product: CASSYNRGITEAFF. The chain joins TRBV6-5 to TRBJ1-1, with 7 bases identical to TRBD1. The J segment lost 4 bases and the V segment lost 3 bases, leaving 5 bases of the junction unmatched. CDR1 MNHEY and CDR2 SVGAGI come from the germline V gene. This CDR3 is built from 14 residues.

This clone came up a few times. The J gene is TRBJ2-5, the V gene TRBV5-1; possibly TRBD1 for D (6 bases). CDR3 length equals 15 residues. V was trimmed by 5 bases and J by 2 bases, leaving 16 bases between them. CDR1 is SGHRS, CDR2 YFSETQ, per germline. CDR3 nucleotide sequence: TGCGCCAGCAGTTTTCTGACAGGAGCTCAAGAGACCCAGTACTTC. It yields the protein CASSFLTGAQETQYF.

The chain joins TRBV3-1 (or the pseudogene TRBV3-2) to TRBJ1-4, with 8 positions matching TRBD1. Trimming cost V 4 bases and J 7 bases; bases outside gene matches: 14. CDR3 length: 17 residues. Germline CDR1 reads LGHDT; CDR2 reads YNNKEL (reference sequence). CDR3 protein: CASSPIGQGLQAEKLFF. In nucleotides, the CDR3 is TGTGCCAGCAGCCCTATAGGACAGGGTCTTCAGGCTGAAAAACTGTTTTTT.

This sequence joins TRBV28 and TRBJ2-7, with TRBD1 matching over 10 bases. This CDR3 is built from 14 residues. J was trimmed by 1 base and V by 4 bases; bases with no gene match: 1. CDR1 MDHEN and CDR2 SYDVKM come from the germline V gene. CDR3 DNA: TGTGCCAGCAGTTCGGGACAGGGGTCCTACGAGCAGTACTTC. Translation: CASSSGQGSYEQYF.